This note documents a single TCR beta chain sequence. Mismatch with germline at one junction end may stem from a read error. The source of the sample is a study of blood T cell repertoires in COVID-19. About the research overall: The United States, Italy and Spain provided the acute and convalescent COVID-19 samples. Sample material is recorded as cDNA or gDNA derived from T cells, B-cell-depleted T cells, or PBMCs.

Method: immunoSEQ multiplex PCR; TCRdb's copy keeps in-frame clones and lacks some. The sample has approximately 77,000 clones, roughly 89% seen once. The sequence came from a man aged 45-65 years with active COVID-19. Sequencing was done on a sample of peripheral blood.

Here the CDR3 reads CASSLAEGARDF. The CDR3 DNA reads as TGTGCCAGCAGCTTAGCGGAGGGGGCTAGGGACTTC. The chain employs TRBV7-9 and TRBJ2-4, with a possible D match to TRBD1 (7 bases). From germline, CDR1 is SEHNR and CDR2 FQNEAQ (reference sequence). The CDR3 loop spans 12 amino acids.